This TCR beta chain was obtained from a study of blood T cell repertoires in COVID-19. For the study at large: The study drew acute and convalescent COVID-19 samples from the United States, Italy and Spain. The analysed material was cDNA or gDNA that came from T cells, B-cell-depleted T cells, or PBMCs.

Germline-derived CDR1 and CDR2 are SQVTM and ANQGSEA. The CDR3 totals 12 residues. With 4 bases clipped from V and 2 bases from J, the junction kept 0 bases outside the gene matches. In the original processing: Reference gene primer amplification yielded estimated nucleated cell counts. Produced via immunoSEQ multiplex PCR; TCRdb's table is partial and in-frame only. V, J and clone size were drawn from that table, and D and trimming were deduced from the DNA. The sample lists approximately 100,000 clones, around 85% occurring once. This clone came up a few times. The chain has TRBV29-1 and TRBJ1-2; 8 bases agree with TRBD1. The source is a woman aged 70 to 79 with active or convalescent COVID-19. The sample taken for sequencing was peripheral blood. CDR3 DNA sequence: TGCAGCGTTGGGACAGGGAACTATGGCTACACCTTC. Its protein is CSVGTGNYGYTF. The variable domain in full, with the rest retrieved from reference TRBV29-1 and TRBJ1-2, is SAVISQKPSRDICQRGTSLTIQCQVDSQVTMMFWYRQQPGQSLTLIATANQGSEATYESGFVIDKFPISRPNLTFSTLTVSNMSPEDSSIYLCSVGTGNYGYTFGSGTRLTVV.